Each of the 5 T cell receptor beta chains below was sequenced from the same sample in a study of blood T cell repertoires in COVID-19. The data were produced by immunoSEQ multiplex PCR, yet TCRdb's version contains in-frame clones alone and is incomplete. The sample consists of about 270,000 clones, around 82% of them appearing once. Material: peripheral blood. The receptor source for this set is a woman between 18 and 29 years old with acute or convalescent COVID-19.

The chain recombines TRBV6-5 with TRBJ2-4; maybe TRBD1 (5 bases). The germline CDR1 and CDR2 sequences are MNHEY and SVGAGI. This CDR3 is 14 amino acids long. Trimming left V 2 bases short and J 4 bases short, with 9 bases between. The CDR3 protein is CASSYLGQKNIQYF. CDR3 DNA sequence: TGTGCCAGCAGTTACCTGGGGCAGAAAAACATTCAGTACTTC.

This sequence joins TRBV29-1 and TRBJ2-6; TRBD2 agrees at 8 bases. With 6 bases clipped from V and 2 bases from J, the junction kept 6 bases outside the gene matches. The CDR3 runs 15 residues. Germline assignment: CDR1 SQVTM and CDR2 ANQGSEA. The CDR3, as DNA: TGCAGCGTGACGATCGGGGGGGCTGGGGCCAACGTCCTGACTTTC. It specifies CSVTIGGAGANVLTF.

This sequence joins TRBV15 and TRBJ2-1, with D perhaps matching TRBD2 (5 bases). From germline, CDR1 is LNHNV and CDR2 YYDKDF (reference sequence). Deletions cut 5 bases from V and 6 bases from J, with 11 bases between. The CDR3 covers 13 residues. This chain's CDR3 is CATSVLAGNEQFF. Here the CDR3 DNA reads TGTGCCACCAGCGTGCTAGCTGGCAATGAGCAGTTCTTC.

A word on this clone: Other DNA sequences in the same sample also yield this CDR3. This chain's CDR3 is CASTLYNEQFF. The CDR3 coding sequence is TGTGCCAGCACCCTGTACAATGAGCAGTTCTTC. This sequence joins TRBV12-3 or TRBV12-4 and TRBJ2-1; D unresolved. V was cut by 7 bases and J by 4 bases, with 5 bases left in between. The CDR3 is 11 amino acids.

Only a few counts were recorded for this clone. V is TRBV29-1 and J is TRBJ2-5; the D gene is possibly TRBD2 (6 bases). Germline CDR1 is SQVTM and CDR2 is ANQGSEA. There are 15 residues in the CDR3. V lost 4 bases to trimming and J lost 5 bases, with 20 bases between them. CDR3 nucleotides: TGCAGCGTTGGGGTCCTGGGGGGATGGGGGGAGACCCAGTACTTC. It translates to CSVGVLGGWGETQYF.